The subject of this entry is one T cell receptor (beta chain). As yet, its antigen is unknown. Some clones are missing from TCRdb's copy, which holds only in-frame ones; the method was immunoSEQ multiplex PCR. The data hold 130,000 or so clones, with about 89% observed a single time. The data derive from a study of T cell responses to AZD1222 COVID-19 vaccine. V lost 3 bases to trimming and J lost 4 bases; unmatched junction nucleotides: 6. The CDR3 length is 14 residues. Germline V lookup: CDR1 SGHTS, CDR2 YDEGEE. Study-level results: The repertoires were collected only after the peak T cell response. As reported, nearly half of all spike-specific TCRs target variant regions that are unmutated. Spike was spanned by vaccine-associated CD4 TCRs, which were dominant at 160-218 and 743-854. Spike-specific TCRs gained breadth and depth after people received two AZD1222 doses.

The input for sequencing was peripheral blood, taken on day 0 of MenACWY control vaccination. The TCR sequence derives from an adult in good health. V usage is TRBV5-8 and J usage is TRBJ2-7; 8 nucleotides match TRBD2. The CDR3 region is CASSYLAGSYEQYF. In nucleotides, the CDR3 is TGTGCCAGCAGCTATTTAGCGGGATCGTACGAGCAGTACTTC.